The 26 T cell receptor beta chains listed next were all sequenced from one sample in a study of blood T cell repertoires in COVID-19. Only in-frame clones appear in the TCRdb table, and some are missing; sequencing was by immunoSEQ multiplex PCR. Of about 310,000 clones listed, nearly 90% are singletons. The sequencing sample was made of PBMCs or T cells enriched from blood (not recorded which). Receptors originate from a woman younger than 35 with acute COVID-19.

In its sample, this clone was seen a few times. The genes are TRBV3-1 (or the pseudogene TRBV3-2) and TRBJ1-1, with a tentative D call TRBD1 (6 bases). Trimming cost V 6 bases and J 4 bases, with 12 bases left between them. This CDR3 comprises 13 residues. Germline assignment: CDR1 LGHDT and CDR2 YNNKEL (reference sequence). The CDR3: CASRHREATEAFF. CDR3 in DNA: TGTGCCAGCAGACACAGGGAAGCCACTGAAGCTTTCTTT.

The J gene is TRBJ2-2, the V gene TRBV5-1; D unclear. The germline CDR1 and CDR2 sequences are SGHRS and YFSETQ. This CDR3 region has 15 residues. V was shortened by 2 bases and J by 6 bases, with 14 bases between the two germline ends. Written as DNA, the CDR3 is TGCGCCAGCAGCTTTTTCGCGGCGAAGGCCGGGGAGCTGTTTTTT. Protein sequence: CASSFFAAKAGELFF.

The chain carries TRBV3-1 (or the pseudogene TRBV3-2) and TRBJ1-1, with TRBD1 matching 11 bases. Unmatched junction bases numbered 14, after V lost 0 bases and J lost 5 bases. Germline V gives CDR1 LGHDT, CDR2 YNNKEL (reference sequence). This CDR3 has 19 residues. The CDR3 reads CASSQDWKDRGRIDTEAFF. The CDR3 DNA reads as TGTGCCAGCAGCCAAGATTGGAAGGACAGGGGGCGCATCGATACTGAAGCTTTCTTT.

The V gene is TRBV7-9, the J gene TRBJ2-7; D is perhaps TRBD1 (6 bases). Germline V gene lookup returns CDR1 SEHNR and CDR2 FQNEAQ (reference sequence). The CDR3 is 13 residues long. V lost 8 bases, J lost 1 base, and 12 bases lay in between. As DNA, the CDR3 is TGTGCCAGCTGGTCTGACAGGTCCTACGAGCAGTACTTC. It is translated as CASWSDRSYEQYF.

The chain combines TRBV27 with TRBJ2-3, with D perhaps TRBD2 (6 bases). V was cut by 10 bases and J by 2 bases, with 10 bases left in between. CDR1 and CDR2 from the germline V gene are MNHEY and SMNVEV (reference sequence). This CDR3 is 12 amino acids long. Written as DNA, the CDR3 is TGTGCCACAGGGACTTACACAGATACGCAGTATTTT. It is translated as CATGTYTDTQYF.

The J gene is TRBJ1-1, the V gene TRBV5-1; 7 nucleotides line up with TRBD1. The CDR3 is 16 residues long. With 4 bases clipped from V and 0 bases from J, the junction kept 9 bases outside the gene matches. Germline CDR1 SGHRS, CDR2 YFSETQ. The CDR3 nucleotides read TGCGCCAGCAGCCCGGCGGGACAGAGCATGAACACTGAAGCTTTCTTT. Protein: CASSPAGQSMNTEAFF.

This chain connects TRBV3-1 (or the pseudogene TRBV3-2) to TRBJ2-6; a possible D gene is TRBD1 (6 bases). The CDR3 consists of 20 residues. Deletions cut 1 base from V and 0 bases from J, with 19 bases between. From germline, CDR1 is LGHDT and CDR2 YNNKEL (reference sequence). CDR3 sequence: CASSQVYNRVVYSGANVLTF. CDR3 nucleotide sequence: TGTGCCAGCAGCCAAGTCTATAACAGGGTTGTCTACTCTGGGGCCAACGTCCTGACTTTC.

J is TRBJ2-3 and V is TRBV7-9; D may be TRBD2 (5 bases). Trimming removed 1 base at V and 7 bases at J, with 12 bases between. Germline CDR1 is SEHNR and CDR2 is FQNEAQ (reference sequence). This CDR3 is built from 14 residues. The CDR3: CASSLGTQENTQYF. The DNA of the CDR3 is TGTGCCAGCAGCTTAGGGACTCAGGAAAATACGCAGTATTTT.

The J gene is TRBJ1-1, the V gene TRBV7-9, with TRBD1 matching 10 bases. CDR3 length: 16 residues. The V segment lost 5 bases and the J segment 0 bases; nucleotides outside the gene matches: 6. Germline CDR1 SEHNR, CDR2 FQNEAQ (reference sequence). The CDR3 loop reads CASSPIGTGVNTEAFF. DNA for the CDR3: TGTGCCAGCAGCCCCATCGGGACAGGGGTGAACACTGAAGCTTTCTTT. Together with reference TRBV7-9 and TRBJ1-1, the CDR3 gives the full variable domain: DTGVSQNPRHKITKRGQNVTFRCDPISEHNRLYWYRQTLGQGPEFLTYFQNEAQLEKSRLLSDRFSAERPKGSFSTLEIQRTEQGDSAMYLCASSPIGTGVNTEAFFGQGTRLTVV.

This clone was seen only once. The rearrangement joins TRBV5-4 to TRBJ2-7; tentative D call: TRBD2 (7 bases). Germline CDR1 reads SGHNT; CDR2 reads YYREEE (reference sequence). The CDR3 length is 15 residues. The V gene lost 4 bases and the J gene lost 4 bases, with 18 bases spanning the gap. The CDR3, as DNA: TGTGCCAGCAGCGATGGGGGGCTAGCGGAATACGAGCAGTACTTC. This codes for CASSDGGLAEYEQYF.

The CDR3 region has the DNA TGTGCCAGCAGTTTAATGAGGGGCACAGATACGCAGTATTTT. Translated, it gives CASSLMRGTDTQYF. The chain carries TRBV27 and TRBJ2-3, with D possibly TRBD2 on 5 matching bases. The germline CDR1 and CDR2 sequences are MNHEY and SMNVEV (reference sequence). The CDR3 runs 14 residues. V lost 2 bases to trimming and J lost 1 base, with 7 bases between them.

The J gene is TRBJ1-4, the V gene TRBV6-5; the D gene is possibly TRBD1 (6 bases). Germline V gene sequence: CDR1 MNHEY, CDR2 SVGAGI. V lost 10 bases and J 4 bases, leaving 16 bases between the germline ends. This CDR3 has 14 amino acids. The CDR3: CATSQGRSNEKLFF. CDR3 DNA: TGTGCCACGTCACAGGGCCGTAGTAATGAAAAACTGTTTTTT.

The V and J genes are TRBV3-1 (or the pseudogene TRBV3-2) and TRBJ2-1; 10 positions agree with TRBD2. The ends lost 4 bases at V and 7 bases at J; junction bases unmatched: 10. This CDR3 contains 16 residues. CDR1 is LGHDT and CDR2 is YNNKEL in the germline V gene (reference sequence). The CDR3 protein is CASSPSLAGAVNEQFF. The CDR3 nucleotides read TGTGCCAGCAGCCCTTCGCTAGCGGGAGCGGTAAATGAGCAGTTCTTC.

The chain couples TRBV28 to TRBJ1-2; D gene ambiguous. Looked up from germline, CDR1 is MDHEN and CDR2 is SYDVKM. The V end was cut by 2 bases, the J end by 3 bases, with 13 bases between. This CDR3 spans 15 amino acids. The CDR3 DNA sequence: TGTGCCAGCAGTTTAGCCCCAGTTCAGGACTATGGCTACACCTTC. It is translated as CASSLAPVQDYGYTF.

V is TRBV7-9 and J is TRBJ1-3, with a tentative D call TRBD1 (5 bases). This CDR3 spans 14 amino acids. The germline V gene encodes CDR1 SEHNR and CDR2 FQNEAQ (reference sequence). Trimming left V 5 bases short and J 2 bases short, with 10 bases between. CDR3 loop: CASSPGGTGNTIYF. The CDR3, as DNA: TGTGCCAGCAGCCCTGGGGGGACTGGAAACACCATATATTTT.

The CDR3 spells CATYPGHHSGNTIYF. Written as DNA, the CDR3 is TGTGCCACCTATCCGGGACACCATTCTGGAAACACCATATATTTT. This chain joins TRBV24-1 and TRBJ1-3; possibly TRBD1 for D (6 bases). Germline V gene lookup returns CDR1 KGHDR and CDR2 SFDVKD. Trimming shortened V by 9 bases and J by 1 base, and 15 bases separated the two germline ends. The CDR3 is made up of 15 amino acids.

The J gene is TRBJ2-7, the V gene TRBV11-3, with D uncertain. The V gene lost 1 base and the J gene lost 2 bases, with 6 bases spanning the gap. The CDR3 spans 13 residues. CDR1 and CDR2 (germline): SGHNT, YENEEA. The DNA for the CDR3 is TGTGCCAGCAGCTTAGGACATACCTACGAGCAGTACTTC. It is translated as CASSLGHTYEQYF.

CDR3: CASSFFRDRGFSYEQYF. The DNA for the CDR3 is TGTGCCAGCAGCTTCTTCCGGGACAGGGGGTTCTCCTACGAGCAGTACTTC. J is TRBJ2-7 and V is TRBV13; 11 bases are shared with TRBD1. Germline CDR1 reads PRHDT; CDR2 reads FYEKMQ (reference sequence). The CDR3 runs to 17 residues. The V and J ends lost 3 bases and 0 bases, in that order; junction bases with no gene match: 7. The full variable domain, its missing parts supplied by reference TRBV13 and TRBJ2-7, is AAGVIQSPRHLIKEKRETATLKCYPIPRHDTVYWYQQGPGQDPQFLISFYEKMQSDKGSIPDRFSAQQFSDYHSELNMSSLELGDSALYFCASSFFRDRGFSYEQYFGPGTRLTVT.

The CDR3 DNA is TGCGCCAGCAGCTTGGAGTCGGCAGGGCACTATGGCTACACCTTC. This encodes CASSLESAGHYGYTF. The chain is built from TRBV5-1 and TRBJ1-2; a weak D match, TRBD1 (5 bases). Germline V gene data show CDR1 as SGHRS and CDR2 as YFSETQ. V was clipped by 0 bases and J by 3 bases, with 12 bases between them. The CDR3 contains 15 residues.

The CDR3 is CASSVAPGVPGYEQYF. The CDR3 DNA reads as TGTGCCAGCAGCGTAGCTCCGGGGGTCCCCGGCTACGAGCAGTACTTC. The gene calls are TRBV9 and TRBJ2-7, with D possibly TRBD2 on 6 matching bases. Germline assignment: CDR1 SGDLS and CDR2 YYNGEE. CDR3 length: 16 amino acids. V gave up 0 bases and J gave up 3 bases, with 16 bases separating them. Variable domain in full (rest from reference TRBV9 and TRBJ2-7): DSGVTQTPKHLITATGQRVTLRCSPRSGDLSVYWYQQSLDQGLQFLIQYYNGEERAKGNILERFSAQQFPDLHSELNLSSLELGDSALYFCASSVAPGVPGYEQYFGPGTRLTVT.

The chain uses TRBV25-1 and TRBJ2-7; 9 bases map to TRBD1. V was clipped by 1 base and J by 2 bases; unmatched bases: 3. Looked up from germline, CDR1 is MGHDK and CDR2 is SYGVNS. The CDR3 spans 15 residues. The CDR3 is CASSEWGTGTYEQYF. DNA of the CDR3: TGTGCCAGCAGTGAATGGGGGACAGGGACCTACGAGCAGTACTTC.

This rearrangement joins TRBV28 to TRBJ2-1, with 8 bases identical to TRBD2. The CDR3 extends over 13 amino acids. V lost 5 bases and J lost 8; bases outside the gene matches: 5. Germline assignment: CDR1 MDHEN and CDR2 SYDVKM. The CDR3 coding sequence is TGTGCCAGCAGTACCAGCGGGAGCCATGAGCAGTTCTTC. It translates to CASSTSGSHEQFF.

This chain uses TRBV28 with TRBJ1-4; 9 bases are shared with TRBD1. The junction had 4 bases not matched to a gene; V was cut back by 5 bases and J by 6 bases. This CDR3 is built from 14 residues. From germline, CDR1 is MDHEN and CDR2 SYDVKM. CDR3 bases: TGTGCCAGCAGTCCGGGACAGGGTTATGAAAAACTGTTTTTT. This sequence encodes CASSPGQGYEKLFF.

The chain is built from TRBV28 and TRBJ1-2; TRBD1 might be the D (6 bases). This CDR3 is built from 15 residues. Trimming removed 0 bases at V and 0 bases at J, with 8 bases between. Germline V gene data show CDR1 as MDHEN and CDR2 as SYDVKM. The DNA of the CDR3 is TGTGCCAGCAGTTTATGGCGGGGGCCTAACTATGGCTACACCTTC. Translating it yields CASSLWRGPNYGYTF.

This chain uses TRBV7-2 with TRBJ2-1; 12 nucleotides agree with TRBD2. Germline V CDR1 and CDR2: SGHTA, FQGNSA. The CDR3 consists of 16 residues. J lost 4 bases, V lost 4 bases, and 5 bases had no gene match. The CDR3 loop is CASSSELAGGYNEQFF. For the CDR3, the DNA is TGTGCCAGCAGCTCGGAACTAGCGGGAGGATACAATGAGCAGTTCTTC. Full variable domain (remainder filled in from reference TRBV7-2 and TRBJ2-1): GAGVSQSPSNKVTEKGKDVELRCDPISGHTALYWYRQSLGQGLEFLIYFQGNSAPDKSGLPSDRFSAERTGGSVSTLTIQRTQQEDSAVYLCASSSELAGGYNEQFFGPGTRLTVL.

The genes are TRBV28 and TRBJ2-7; D is perhaps TRBD1 (6 bases). Germline CDR1 and CDR2: MDHEN and SYDVKM. Trimming shortened V by 4 bases and J by 6 bases, and 19 bases separated the two germline ends. This CDR3 comprises 15 residues. The chain's CDR3 is CASSSIQGVIAEQYF. In DNA, the CDR3 is TGTGCCAGCAGTTCGATACAGGGTGTGATCGCCGAGCAGTACTTC.